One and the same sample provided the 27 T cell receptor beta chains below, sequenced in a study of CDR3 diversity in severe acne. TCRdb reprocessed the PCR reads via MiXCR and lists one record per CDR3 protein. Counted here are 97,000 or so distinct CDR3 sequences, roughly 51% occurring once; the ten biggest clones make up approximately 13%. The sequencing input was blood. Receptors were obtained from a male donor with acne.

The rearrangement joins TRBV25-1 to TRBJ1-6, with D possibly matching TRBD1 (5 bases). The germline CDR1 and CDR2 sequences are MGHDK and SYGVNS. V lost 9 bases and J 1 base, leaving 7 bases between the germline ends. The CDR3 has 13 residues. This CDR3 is CASQGSYNSPLHF. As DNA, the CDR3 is TGTGCCAGTCAGGGATCCTATAATTCACCCCTCCACTTT.

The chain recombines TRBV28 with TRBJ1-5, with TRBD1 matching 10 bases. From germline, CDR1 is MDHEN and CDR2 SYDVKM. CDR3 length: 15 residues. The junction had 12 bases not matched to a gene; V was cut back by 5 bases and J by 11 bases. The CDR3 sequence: CASSLRTGGLETQHF. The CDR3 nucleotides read TGTGCCAGCAGTCTGCGGACAGGGGGACTAGAGACCCAGCATTTT.

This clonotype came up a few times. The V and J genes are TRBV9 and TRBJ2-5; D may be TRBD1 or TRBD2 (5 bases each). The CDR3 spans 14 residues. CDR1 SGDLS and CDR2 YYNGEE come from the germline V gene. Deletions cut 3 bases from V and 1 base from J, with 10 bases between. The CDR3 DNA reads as TGTGCCAGCAGCGGATCCGGGACCCAAGAGACCCAGTACTTC. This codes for CASSGSGTQETQYF.

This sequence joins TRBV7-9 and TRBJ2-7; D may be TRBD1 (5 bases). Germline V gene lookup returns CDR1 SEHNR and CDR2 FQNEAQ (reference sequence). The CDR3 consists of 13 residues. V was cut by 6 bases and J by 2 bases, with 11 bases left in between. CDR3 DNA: TGTGCCAGCAGTACAGGTGGCGCCTACGAGCAGTACTTC. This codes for CASSTGGAYEQYF.

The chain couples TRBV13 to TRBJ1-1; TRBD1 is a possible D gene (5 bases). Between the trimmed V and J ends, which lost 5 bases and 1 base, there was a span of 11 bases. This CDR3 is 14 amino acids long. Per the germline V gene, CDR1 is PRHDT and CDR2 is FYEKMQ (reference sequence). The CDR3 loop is CASSTWDGNTEAFF. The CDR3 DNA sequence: TGTGCCAGCAGCACCTGGGACGGGAACACTGAAGCTTTCTTT.

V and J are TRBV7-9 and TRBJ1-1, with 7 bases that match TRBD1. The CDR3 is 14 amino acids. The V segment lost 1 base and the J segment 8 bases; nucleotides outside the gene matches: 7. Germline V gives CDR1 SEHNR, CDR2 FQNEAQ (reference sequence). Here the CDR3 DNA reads TGTGCCAGCAGCTTAGACAGGGGAGACGGGGAAGCTTTCTTT. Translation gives CASSLDRGDGEAFF.

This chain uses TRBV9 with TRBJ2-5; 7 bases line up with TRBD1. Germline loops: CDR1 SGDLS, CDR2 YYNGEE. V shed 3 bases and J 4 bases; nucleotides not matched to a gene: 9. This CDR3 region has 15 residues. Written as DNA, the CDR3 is TGTGCCAGCAGCGGTGTCGAGGGGGCGGGAGAGACCCAGTACTTC. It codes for CASSGVEGAGETQYF.

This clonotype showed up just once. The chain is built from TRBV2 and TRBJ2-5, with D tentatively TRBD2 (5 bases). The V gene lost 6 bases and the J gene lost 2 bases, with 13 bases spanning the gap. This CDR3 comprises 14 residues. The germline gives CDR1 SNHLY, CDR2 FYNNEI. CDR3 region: CASRPPGEQETQYF. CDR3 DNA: TGTGCCAGCAGACCCCCCGGGGAACAAGAGACCCAGTACTTC.

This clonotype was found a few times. CDR3 in DNA: TGTGCCAGCAGTGAAGCGTTGTCGGGACTAGCGGGAGGGCCCGGGGGCGATGAGCAGTTCTTC. It translates to CASSEALSGLAGGPGGDEQFF. The rearrangement uses TRBV6-1 and TRBJ2-1; 16 bases are shared with TRBD2. J was trimmed by 8 bases and V by 0 bases; bases with no gene match: 16. Germline lookup yields CDR1 MNHNS and CDR2 SASEGT. CDR3 length equals 21 residues.

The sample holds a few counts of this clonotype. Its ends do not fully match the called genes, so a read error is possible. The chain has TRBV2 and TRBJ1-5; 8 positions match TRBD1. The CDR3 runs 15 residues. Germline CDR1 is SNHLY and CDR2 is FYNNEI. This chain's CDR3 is CASSEAETGDQLQHF. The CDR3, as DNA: TGTGCCAGCAGTGAAGCAGAGACAGGGGATCAGCTCCAGCATTTT.

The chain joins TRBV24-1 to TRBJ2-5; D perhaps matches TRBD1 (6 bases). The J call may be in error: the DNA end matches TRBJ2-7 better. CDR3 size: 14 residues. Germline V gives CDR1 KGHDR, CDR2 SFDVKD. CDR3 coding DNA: TGTGCCACCAGTGACTCGGACAGCACCTACGAGCAGTACTTC. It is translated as CATSDSDSTYEQYF.

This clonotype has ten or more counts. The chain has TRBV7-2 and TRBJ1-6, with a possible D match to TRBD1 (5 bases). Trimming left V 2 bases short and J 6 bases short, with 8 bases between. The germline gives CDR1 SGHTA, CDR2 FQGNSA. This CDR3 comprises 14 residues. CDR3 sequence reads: CASSLSQVNSPLHF. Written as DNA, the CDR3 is TGTGCCAGCAGCTTATCACAGGTTAATTCACCCCTCCACTTT.

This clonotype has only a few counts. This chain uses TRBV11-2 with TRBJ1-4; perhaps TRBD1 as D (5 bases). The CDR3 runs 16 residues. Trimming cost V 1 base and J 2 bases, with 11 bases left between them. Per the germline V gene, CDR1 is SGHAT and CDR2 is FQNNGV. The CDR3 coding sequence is TGTGCCAGCAGCTTAGGTTCCGGGGCCACTAATGAAAAACTGTTTTTT. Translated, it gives CASSLGSGATNEKLFF.

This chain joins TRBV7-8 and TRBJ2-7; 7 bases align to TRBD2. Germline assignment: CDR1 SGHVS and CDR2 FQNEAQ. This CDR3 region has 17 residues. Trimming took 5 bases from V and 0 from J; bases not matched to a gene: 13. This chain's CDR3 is CASSQNAWRGNSYEQYF. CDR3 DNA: TGTGCCAGCAGCCAAAACGCCTGGCGGGGGAACTCCTACGAGCAGTACTTC.

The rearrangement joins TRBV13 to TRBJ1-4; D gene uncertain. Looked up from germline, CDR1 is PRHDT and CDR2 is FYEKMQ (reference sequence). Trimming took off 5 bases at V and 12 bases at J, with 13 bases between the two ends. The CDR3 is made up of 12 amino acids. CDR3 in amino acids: CASSPNHGELFF. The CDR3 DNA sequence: TGTGCCAGCAGCCCTAACCATGGAGAACTGTTTTTT.

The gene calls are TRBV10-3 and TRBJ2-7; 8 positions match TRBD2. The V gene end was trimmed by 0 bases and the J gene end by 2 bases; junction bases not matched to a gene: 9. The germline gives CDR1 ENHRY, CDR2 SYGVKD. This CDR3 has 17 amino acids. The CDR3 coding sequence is TGTGCCATCAGTGAGTCGGGTCTAGCGGGTAGTGCCTACGAGCAGTACTTC. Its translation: CAISESGLAGSAYEQYF.

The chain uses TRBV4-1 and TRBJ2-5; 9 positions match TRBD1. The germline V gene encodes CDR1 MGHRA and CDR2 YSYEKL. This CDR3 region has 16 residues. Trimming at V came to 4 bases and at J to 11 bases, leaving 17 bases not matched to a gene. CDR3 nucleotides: TGCGCCAGCAGCCCTTTTGGGGACAGGGTTTACAATGAGCAGTACTTC. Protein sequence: CASSPFGDRVYNEQYF.

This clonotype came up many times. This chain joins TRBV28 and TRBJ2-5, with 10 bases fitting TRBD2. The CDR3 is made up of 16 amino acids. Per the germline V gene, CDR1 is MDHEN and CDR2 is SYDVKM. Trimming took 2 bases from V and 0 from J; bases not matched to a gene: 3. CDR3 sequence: CASSLTTSGYQETQYF. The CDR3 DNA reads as TGTGCCAGCAGTTTAACGACTAGCGGGTACCAAGAGACCCAGTACTTC.

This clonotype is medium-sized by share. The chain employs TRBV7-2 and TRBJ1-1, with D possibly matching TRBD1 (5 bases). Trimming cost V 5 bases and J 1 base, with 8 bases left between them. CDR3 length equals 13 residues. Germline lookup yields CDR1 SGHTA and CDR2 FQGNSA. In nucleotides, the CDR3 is TGTGCCAGCAGCATCCAGGGGAACACTGAAGCTTTCTTT. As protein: CASSIQGNTEAFF.

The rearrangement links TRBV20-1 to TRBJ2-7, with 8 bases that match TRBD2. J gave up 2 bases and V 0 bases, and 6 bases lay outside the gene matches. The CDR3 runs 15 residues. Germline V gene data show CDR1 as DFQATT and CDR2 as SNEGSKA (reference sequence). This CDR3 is CSARDVTSGPYEQYF. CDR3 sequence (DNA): TGCAGTGCTAGAGATGTAACTAGCGGCCCCTACGAGCAGTACTTC.

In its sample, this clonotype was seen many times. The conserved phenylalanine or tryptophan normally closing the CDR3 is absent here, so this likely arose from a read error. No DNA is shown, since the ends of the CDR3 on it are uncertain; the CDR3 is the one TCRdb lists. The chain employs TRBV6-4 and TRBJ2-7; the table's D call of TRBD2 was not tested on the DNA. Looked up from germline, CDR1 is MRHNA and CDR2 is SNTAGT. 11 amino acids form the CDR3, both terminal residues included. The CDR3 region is CASSDSAGGYI.

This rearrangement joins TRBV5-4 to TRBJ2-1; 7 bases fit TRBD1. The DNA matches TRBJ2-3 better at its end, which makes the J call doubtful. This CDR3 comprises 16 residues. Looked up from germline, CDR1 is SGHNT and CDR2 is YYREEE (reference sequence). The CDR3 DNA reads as TGTGCCAGCAGTAGTGGACAGGCCCCTTCCTACAATGAGCAGTATTTT. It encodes CASSSGQAPSYNEQYF.

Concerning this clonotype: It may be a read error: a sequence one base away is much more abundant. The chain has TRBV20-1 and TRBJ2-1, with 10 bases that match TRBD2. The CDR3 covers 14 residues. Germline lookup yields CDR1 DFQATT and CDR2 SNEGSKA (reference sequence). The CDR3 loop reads CSCKREGAYNEQLF. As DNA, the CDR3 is TGCAGTTGTAAGCGGGAGGGAGCCTACAATGAGCAGCTCTTC.

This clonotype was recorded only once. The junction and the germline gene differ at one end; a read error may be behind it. The DNA of the CDR3 is TGCAGTGCTAGAGATCTGGCGGACGGAAGCTATGGCTACGCCTTC. Translating it yields CSARDLADGSYGYAF. The chain combines TRBV20-1 with TRBJ1-2; D is undetermined. The germline gives CDR1 DFQATT, CDR2 SNEGSKA (reference sequence). The CDR3 has 15 residues.

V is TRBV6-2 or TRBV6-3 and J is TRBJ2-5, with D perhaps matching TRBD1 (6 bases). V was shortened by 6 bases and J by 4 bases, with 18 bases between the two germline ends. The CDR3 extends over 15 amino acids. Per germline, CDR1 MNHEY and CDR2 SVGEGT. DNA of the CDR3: TGTGCCAGCAGAACAGCCGGGACATTGTTAGAGACCCAGTACTTC. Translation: CASRTAGTLLETQYF.

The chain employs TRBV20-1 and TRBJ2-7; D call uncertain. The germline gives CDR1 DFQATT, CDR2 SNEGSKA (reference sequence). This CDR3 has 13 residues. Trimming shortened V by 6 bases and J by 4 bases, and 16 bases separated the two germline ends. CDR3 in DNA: TGCAGTGCCCTCCGGGCCCCCTTGTACGAGCAGTACTTC. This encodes CSALRAPLYEQYF.

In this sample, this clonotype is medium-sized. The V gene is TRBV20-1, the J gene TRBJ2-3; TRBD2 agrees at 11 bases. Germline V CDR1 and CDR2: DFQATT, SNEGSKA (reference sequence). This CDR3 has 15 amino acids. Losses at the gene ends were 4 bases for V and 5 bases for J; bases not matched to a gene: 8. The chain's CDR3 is CSAIGGLAEGDTQYF. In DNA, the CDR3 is TGCAGTGCTATCGGGGGACTAGCGGAAGGAGATACGCAGTATTTT.